Shown below are 8 T cell receptor beta chains from a single sample sequenced in a study of memory CD4+ T cells and cytomegalovirus serostatus. Produced via immunoSEQ multiplex PCR; TCRdb's table is partial and in-frame only. The sample consists of about 73,000 clones, around four fifths of them appearing once. The sort gate was single viable CD3+CD4+CD8-CD45RO+ cells for memory CD4+ T cells. Sequenced: memory CD4+ T cells from blood. Receptors originate from an adult in good health and CMV-seropositive.

V is TRBV18 and J is TRBJ1-3, with 8 bases lining up with TRBD1. This CDR3 is 16 amino acids long. With V trimmed by 3 bases and J by 0 bases, 4 bases remained unmatched. The V gene's germline CDR1 is KGHSH and CDR2 LQKENI. The CDR3 loop reads CASSPGTGSSGNTIYF. CDR3 DNA sequence: TGTGCCAGCTCACCTGGGACAGGTAGCTCTGGAAACACCATATATTTT. The full variable domain, its missing parts supplied by reference TRBV18 and TRBJ1-3, is NAGVMQNPRHLVRRRGQEARLRCSPMKGHSHVYWYRQLPEEGLKFMVYLQKENIIDESGMPKERFSAEFPKEGPSILRIQQVVRGDSAAYFCASSPGTGSSGNTIYFGEGSWLTVV.

The chain couples TRBV2 to TRBJ2-7; a weak D match, TRBD2 (5 bases). The germline gives CDR1 SNHLY, CDR2 FYNNEI. Trimming stripped 6 bases from V and 2 bases from J, with 11 bases between. The CDR3 sequence is 13 residues long. The CDR3 loop reads CASREDRTYEQYF. The CDR3 DNA follows: TGTGCCAGCAGGGAGGACCGGACCTACGAGCAGTACTTC.

This chain uses TRBV5-5 with TRBJ1-2, with a tentative D call TRBD1 (6 bases). The V and J ends lost 2 bases and 11 bases respectively, with 16 bases between them. Germline V gene data show CDR1 as SGHKS and CDR2 as YYEKEE (reference sequence). The CDR3 contains 13 residues. For the CDR3, the DNA is TGTGCCAGCAGCTTCGGGACACAAACGCCTTACACCTTC. Translated: CASSFGTQTPYTF.

J is TRBJ2-2 and V is TRBV11-2; TRBD2 might be the D (5 bases). The germline V and J ends were trimmed by 1 base and 3 bases, with 6 bases remaining between them. Germline-derived CDR1 and CDR2 are SGHAT and FQNNGV. CDR3 size: 14 residues. For the CDR3, the DNA is TGTGCCAGCAGCTTAGCGGGGTACACCGGGGAGCTGTTTTTT. It yields the protein CASSLAGYTGELFF.

V is TRBV21-1 and J is TRBJ2-7. TRBV21-1 counts as a pseudogene. The CDR3 runs to 10 residues. DNA of the CDR3: TGTGCCAGCAGCAAAGACGAGCAGTACGTC. It yields the protein CASSKDEQYV.

The V call is TRBV2, the J call TRBJ1-1; the D is unclear. The CDR3 contains 14 residues. Germline CDR1 and CDR2: SNHLY and FYNNEI. V was clipped by 8 bases and J by 2 bases, with 15 bases between them. The CDR3 region has the DNA TGTGCCAGCGGGCCTGATTGGGGTAACACTGAAGCTTTCTTT. It translates to CASGPDWGNTEAFF. Drawing the rest from reference TRBV2 and TRBJ1-1, the complete variable domain is EPEVTQTPSHQVTQMGQEVILRCVPISNHLYFYWYRQILGQKVEFLVSFYNNEISEKSEIFDDQFSVERPDGSNFTLKIRSTKLEDSAMYFCASGPDWGNTEAFFGQGTRLTVV.

V and J are TRBV6-5 and TRBJ2-7; D gene uncertain. This CDR3 comprises 13 residues. The V and J ends lost 6 bases and 6 bases respectively, with 15 bases between them. Germline values: CDR1 MNHEY, CDR2 SVGAGI. In DNA, the CDR3 is TGTGCCAGCAGCCGCTCTAGTGTGGGCGAGCAGTACGTC. Translating it yields CASSRSSVGEQYV.

The V call is TRBV2, the J call TRBJ1-1, with D uncertain. Between the trimmed V and J ends, which lost 6 bases and 6 bases, there was a span of 11 bases. This CDR3 comprises 12 residues. CDR1 SNHLY and CDR2 FYNNEI come from the germline V gene. This CDR3 is CASSETGAEAFF. CDR3 coding DNA: TGTGCCAGCAGCGAGACCGGGGCTGAAGCTTTCTTT.